A single sample gave rise to the 2 T cell receptor beta chains below, sequenced in a study of T cell clonotyping in hematopoietic cell transplantation. TCRdb keeps only in-frame clones here, not all; method: immunoSEQ multiplex PCR. The sample lists about 5,100 clones; about 29% were seen once. Time point noted: recipient sample about 28 days before transplant, after cytoreduction. The source material was peripheral blood mononuclear cells, sampled before stem cell transplant. These receptors were obtained from a man in his fifties or sixties with myelofibrosis. Some clones in this sample may be carry-over from other donors' samples.

This chain connects TRBV29-1 to TRBJ1-1, with D possibly matching TRBD1 (6 bases). Germline V CDR1 and CDR2: SQVTM, ANQGSEA. This CDR3 is 13 amino acids long. V lost 7 bases and J lost 3, with 15 bases in between. The CDR3 protein is CSGRIGGDTEAFF. CDR3 sequence (DNA): TGCAGCGGCCGGATCGGGGGCGACACTGAAGCTTTCTTT. Full variable domain (remainder filled in from reference TRBV29-1 and TRBJ1-1): SAVISQKPSRDICQRGTSLTIQCQVDSQVTMMFWYRQQPGQSLTLIATANQGSEATYESGFVIDKFPISRPNLTFSTLTVSNMSPEDSSIYLCSGRIGGDTEAFFGQGTRLTVV.

By its share, this clone is medium-sized. CDR3 sequence (DNA): TGTGCCAGCAGTGAGGTGTCGTACACTGAAGCTTTCTTT. This translates into CASSEVSYTEAFF. The rearrangement links TRBV6-1 to TRBJ1-1; D not resolved. V gave up 3 bases and J gave up 3 bases, with 8 bases separating them. From germline, CDR1 is MNHNS and CDR2 SASEGT. The CDR3 is 13 amino acids.